This TCR beta chain was identified during a study of chemoradiotherapy in HPV16-positive cancers. Points on this clone: Its antigen is undetermined.

Sequencing used immunoSEQ multiplex PCR; TCRdb keeps in-frame clones, though not all of them. The profile shows thousands of clones, around 89% of them singletons. CDR3 size: 17 residues. V dropped 3 bases and J dropped 1 base, with 16 bases sitting between them. Germline V gene lookup returns CDR1 LGHNA and CDR2 YNFKEQ. Study outcomes and limitations: Only a couple of HPV16-positive patients supplied the functional HPV-specificity definition. Non-HPV-specific T cells did not expand in tumors during treatment, whereas candidate HPV-specific clones and E7-related motifs did.

The V gene is TRBV4-2, the J gene TRBJ2-1; TRBD1 might be the D (6 bases). The sequenced sample was tumor tissue, obtained from a patient who underwent chemoradiotherapy. The TCR was taken from a human donor with HPV-associated anogenital cancer. The CDR3 DNA is TGTGCCAGCAGCCAGGCCGGGACCGGGACATCCTACAATGAGCAGTTCTTC. Amino acid sequence: CASSQAGTGTSYNEQFF.